Shown below are 12 T cell receptor beta chains from a single sample sequenced in a study of blood T cell repertoires in COVID-19. Generated by immunoSEQ multiplex PCR, the TCRdb table keeps only in-frame clones and is missing some. The sample has 100,000 to 150,000 clones; about 85% are singletons. Sequencing was carried out using peripheral blood. The origin of the receptors is a man aged 80 or over with active or convalescent COVID-19.

V usage is TRBV30 and J usage is TRBJ1-2; the D gene is possibly TRBD1 (6 bases). The CDR3 length is 13 residues. The germline V gene encodes CDR1 GTSNPN and CDR2 SVGIG (reference sequence). Trimming took off 5 bases at V and 8 bases at J, with 18 bases between the two ends. The CDR3 DNA follows: TGTGCCTGGGGGGGCGGGGGAGCCTCCGGCTACACCTTC. As protein: CAWGGGGASGYTF.

V is TRBV20-1 and J is TRBJ2-7, with D tentatively TRBD2 (6 bases). V lost 3 bases and J 2 bases, leaving 8 bases between the germline ends. The CDR3 length is 12 residues. Per germline, CDR1 DFQATT and CDR2 SNEGSKA (reference sequence). The CDR3 loop is CSASRETYEQYF. CDR3 nucleotides: TGCAGTGCTAGTCGGGAGACCTACGAGCAGTACTTC.

This chain uses TRBV28 with TRBJ2-7; 7 bases map to TRBD1. Unmatched junction bases numbered 6, after V lost 7 bases and J lost 0 bases. This CDR3 is built from 14 residues. The germline gives CDR1 MDHEN, CDR2 SYDVKM. The CDR3 reads CASINRGTSYEQYF. The CDR3 nucleotides read TGTGCCAGCATTAACAGGGGAACCTCCTACGAGCAGTACTTC.

The chain couples TRBV5-1 to TRBJ1-2; 7 bases align to TRBD1. Germline V lookup: CDR1 SGHRS, CDR2 YFSETQ. This CDR3 has 14 residues. Trimming at V came to 2 bases and at J to 5 bases, leaving 6 bases not matched to a gene. The CDR3: CASSLEGQRYGYTF. The DNA for the CDR3 is TGCGCCAGCAGCTTAGAGGGACAGAGATATGGCTACACCTTC.

This chain links TRBV5-5 with TRBJ1-6, with D uncertain. The CDR3 is 16 amino acids. V lost 0 bases and J 0 bases, leaving 7 bases between the germline ends. CDR1 is SGHKS and CDR2 is YYEKEE in the germline V gene (reference sequence). Written as DNA, the CDR3 is TGTGCCAGCAGCTTGGGCGGCGACTCCTATAATTCACCCCTCCACTTT. Translating gives CASSLGGDSYNSPLHF.

V gene TRBV4-2 combines with J gene TRBJ1-5; a weak D match, TRBD1 (5 bases). The ends were cut back, 6 bases at V and 5 bases at J, with 17 bases in the middle. This CDR3 is built from 15 residues. CDR1 LGHNA and CDR2 YNFKEQ come from the germline V gene. CDR3: CASSLWTRRDQPQHF. The CDR3 DNA reads TGTGCCAGCAGTCTCTGGACACGACGGGATCAGCCCCAGCATTTT.

This clone was picked up one time. The chain employs TRBV14 and TRBJ1-2; D is undetermined. This CDR3 comprises 15 residues. The V end lost 4 bases, the J end lost 0 bases, and 12 bases lay between the germline ends. Germline CDR1 reads SGHDN; CDR2 reads FVKESK. This CDR3 is CASSPPSEANYGYTF. The DNA of the CDR3 is TGTGCCAGCAGCCCACCTAGTGAAGCTAACTATGGCTACACCTTC.

This clone came up once. J is TRBJ2-3 and V is TRBV7-9, with 11 nucleotides matching TRBD2. J lost 6 bases, V lost 1 base, and 3 bases had no gene match. CDR1 SEHNR and CDR2 FQNEAQ come from the germline V gene (reference sequence). The CDR3 runs to 15 residues. The CDR3 reads CASSLGRLAGDTQYF. The CDR3 DNA is TGTGCCAGCAGCTTAGGAAGACTAGCGGGGGATACGCAGTATTTT.

This sequence joins TRBV5-8 and TRBJ2-7, with unresolved D. The ends were cut back, 0 bases at V and 6 bases at J, with 19 bases in the middle. This CDR3 contains 16 residues. The germline V gene has CDR1 SGHTS and CDR2 YDEGEE. As DNA, the CDR3 is TGTGCCAGCAGCTTGGTTTTCTCGCAGGCACTCGGCGAGCAGTACTTC. Translated, it gives CASSLVFSQALGEQYF.

The chain is built from TRBV5-4 and TRBJ2-1; 12 bases are a match to TRBD2. The CDR3 runs 15 residues. J gave up 7 bases and V 2 bases, and 4 bases lay outside the gene matches. The germline V gene has CDR1 SGHNT and CDR2 YYREEE (reference sequence). CDR3 bases: TGTGCCAGCAGCTTTGGCCTAGCGGGAGGGAATGAGCAGTTCTTC. Its protein is CASSFGLAGGNEQFF.

This chain uses TRBV27 with TRBJ1-2, with 8 bases that match TRBD1. CDR1 and CDR2 (germline): MNHEY, SMNVEV (reference sequence). V lost 4 bases, J lost 1 base, and 17 bases stayed unmatched. CDR3 length equals 19 residues. CDR3 bases: TGTGCCAGCAGTTCGAACCCGCGACAGGGGAGGGGACTTAACTATGGCTACACCTTC. It specifies CASSSNPRQGRGLNYGYTF.

The rearrangement uses TRBV18 and TRBJ2-4; no reliable D call. Germline V gives CDR1 KGHSH, CDR2 LQKENI. The CDR3 loop spans 16 amino acids. V gave up 0 bases and J gave up 9 bases, with 18 bases separating them. CDR3 residues: CASSPPGVDSAGIQYF. CDR3 coding DNA: TGTGCCAGCTCACCACCCGGAGTAGACTCAGCTGGCATTCAGTACTTC. Drawing the rest from reference TRBV18 and TRBJ2-4, the complete variable domain is NAGVMQNPRHLVRRRGQEARLRCSPMKGHSHVYWYRQLPEEGLKFMVYLQKENIIDESGMPKERFSAEFPKEGPSILRIQQVVRGDSAAYFCASSPPGVDSAGIQYFGAGTRLSVL.